This TCR beta chain was captured by sequencing in a study of Ad26.COV2.S vaccination and SARS-CoV-2 variants (dated by TCRdb to the early 2020s). For the study in its entirety: Vaccine-arm donors came from COV1001, a multicentre, randomized, double-blind, placebo-controlled phase I-IIa trial of Ad26.COV2.S in healthy adults. Ad26.COV2.S was administered intramuscularly at 5 x 10^10 or 1 x 10^11 viral particles, either as a single shot or as two shots given 56 days apart. TCRbeta repertoire sequencing was used to assess the specificity and breadth of SARS-CoV-2-reactive T cell receptors after Ad26.COV2.S vaccination. The TCR-sequenced set comprised roughly 30 samples: some 19 Ad26.COV2.S vaccine recipients, 5 placebo recipients and 8 SARS-CoV-2 convalescent individuals. Participants in the trial were split at random into five groups of five each, receiving low-dose or high-dose Ad26.COV2.S once or twice, or else placebo on both occasions. Investigators did not know the trial group allocation while performing experiments and assessing outcomes.

Paper-wide results and their limitations: Vaccine and placebo recipients had similar non-spike TCR breadth, a finding consistent with the vaccine containing only spike. The authors noted that the TCR breadth and depth analyses may have underestimated total T cell responses. Higher spike-specific TCR breadth was observed in Ad26.COV2.S recipients than in placebo recipients (P = 0.0014). After vaccination, substantial breadth of spike-specific CD8+ and CD4+ T cell responses was reported. The study was not powered for comparison of responses between vaccine doses or regimens.

V loses 1 base of germline sequence and J loses 1 base, and the interval between the two ends is 10 bases. From the cysteine through the phenylalanine, the CDR3 covers 15 amino acids. Just CDR3 DNA is preserved here, 45 bases in frame from base 1. The germline V gene (reference sequence) yields LGHDT for CDR1 and YNNKEL for CDR2. TCRbeta CDR3 regions were sequenced with the immunoSEQ Assay. After extraction, genomic DNA underwent amplification by bias-controlled multiplex PCR, followed by high-throughput sequencing. The authors processed their data as follows. To quantify the absolute abundance of every unique TCRbeta CDR3 region, sequences were collapsed and filtered. T cell fraction was estimated by normalizing TCRbeta template counts to usable DNA, with usable DNA measured through amplification of reference genes found in all nucleated cells. Repertoire TCRs were annotated as SARS-CoV-2-specific by exact matching of V gene, CDR3 amino acid sequence and J gene to a known reactive TCR set. The reference SARS-CoV-2 TCR set was obtained from MIRA and was filtered for enrichment in COVID-19-positive ImmuneCODE repertoires, whereby public or cross-reactive TCRs were removed. Using the MIRA antigens, annotated TCRs were further analysed by specific ORF or by position within an ORF. Breadth was defined as annotated unique rearrangements over total unique productive rearrangements; depth was the summed frequency of those rearrangements. Group comparisons of TCR breadth used two-sided Wilcoxon rank-sum tests. In TCRdb, the immuneACCESS table is reduced to in-frame sequences with V and J assigned. These tables do not hold every clone; where another copy was compared, an unresolved V gene accounts for under half, and the others remain unexplained. For V, J and clone size, that table is used; D and trimming come from the DNA. This sample holds more than 300,000 clones; roughly 86% were observed only once. The ten largest make up around 2% of the sample.

About this clone itself: The clone's antigen remains unknown. No clone much larger than this one lies a single base away; base qualities are absent.

The treatment or condition label corresponds to: 15 to 20 received Ad26.COV2.S at low or high dose, single or two shots; several received placebo; per-sample allocation not given. For vaccine and placebo recipients, the sequenced repertoires came from samples collected on day 63 after the first injection. Between 29 July and 7 August 2020, Cohort 1b enrolled about 27 adults aged 18-55 years at one site in Boston, USA. Ad26.COV2.S consisted of a replication-incompetent adenovirus type 26 vector by which a prefusion-stabilized SARS-CoV-2 spike protein from the original Wuhan strain was expressed. The source material was peripheral blood, sampled in a trial of Ad26.COV2.S vaccine versus placebo. The chain is made from TRBV3-1 (or the pseudogene TRBV3-2) and TRBJ1-1, with an unclear D gene assignment. This receptor was taken from a person between 18 and 59 years old who received the Ad26.COV2.S COVID-19 vaccine or a placebo. The sequenced DNA: TGTGCCAGCAGCCAAGGGGTCAAACCGAACACTGAAGCTTTCTTT. It is translated as CASSQGVKPNTEAFF.